Listed below are T cell receptor beta chains from one sample, sequenced in a study of technical replicates of blood from a handful of donors. Assay used: immunoSEQ multiplex PCR; TCRdb lists only in-frame clones, some missing. The table includes about 75,000 clones, about 97% detected once. Specimen: T cells isolated from PBMCs. The source is a human donor in good health. Both conserved end residues are trimmed from each CDR3.

V,J,CDR3
TRBV9,TRBJ1-1,ASSARGNTEAF
TRBV2,TRBJ2-1,ASSPTSGRNEQF
TRBV7-9,TRBJ2-3,ASSLAAVVASGSTDTQY
TRBV18,TRBJ2-7,ASSPPPSILGTGEIRTYEQY
TRBV6-1,TRBJ1-2,ASRPMGGGYGYT
TRBV11-2,TRBJ2-7,ASSRSAGIEQY
TRBV5-1,TRBJ1-5,ASSLGGSQPQH
TRBV4-1,TRBJ2-3,ASSQESSGRGGDTQY
TRBV7-3,TRBJ1-6,ASSPGQPNSPLH
TRBV29-1,TRBJ2-2,SVYRAGELF
TRBV5-4,TRBJ1-4,ASSLGGQGGSEKLF
TRBV6-5,TRBJ2-1,ASSYSSRGGEQF
TRBV5-6,TRBJ2-7,ASSLAGEQY
TRBV7-3,TRBJ2-2,ASSSGAGTGELF
TRBV29-1,TRBJ2-4,SVESGAKNIQY
TRBV27,TRBJ2-1,ASSFLQGNNEQF
TRBV30,TRBJ2-7,AWTPTSNEQY
TRBV7-9,TRBJ2-3,ASSFQGGSPDTQY
TRBV27,TRBJ1-5,ASSRGYYQPQH
TRBV7-9,TRBJ1-1,AITEAF
TRBV6-1,TRBJ1-5,ASSATGGNQPQH
TRBV9,TRBJ2-1,ASSVGLSGGAGEQF